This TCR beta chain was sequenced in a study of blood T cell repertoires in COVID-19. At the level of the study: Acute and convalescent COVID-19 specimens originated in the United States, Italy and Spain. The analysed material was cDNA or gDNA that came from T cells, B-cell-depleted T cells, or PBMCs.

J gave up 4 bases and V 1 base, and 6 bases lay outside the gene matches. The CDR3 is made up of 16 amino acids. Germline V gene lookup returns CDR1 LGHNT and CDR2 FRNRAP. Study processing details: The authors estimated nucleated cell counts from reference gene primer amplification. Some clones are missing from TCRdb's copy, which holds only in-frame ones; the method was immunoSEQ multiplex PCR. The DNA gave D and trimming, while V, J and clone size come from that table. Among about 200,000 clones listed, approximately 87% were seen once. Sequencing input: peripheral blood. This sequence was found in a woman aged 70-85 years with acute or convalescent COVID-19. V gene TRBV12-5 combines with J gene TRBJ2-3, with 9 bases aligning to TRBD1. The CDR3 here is CASGLGGQGPPDTQYF. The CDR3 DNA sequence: TGTGCTAGTGGTTTGGGGGGACAGGGTCCCCCAGATACGCAGTATTTT.